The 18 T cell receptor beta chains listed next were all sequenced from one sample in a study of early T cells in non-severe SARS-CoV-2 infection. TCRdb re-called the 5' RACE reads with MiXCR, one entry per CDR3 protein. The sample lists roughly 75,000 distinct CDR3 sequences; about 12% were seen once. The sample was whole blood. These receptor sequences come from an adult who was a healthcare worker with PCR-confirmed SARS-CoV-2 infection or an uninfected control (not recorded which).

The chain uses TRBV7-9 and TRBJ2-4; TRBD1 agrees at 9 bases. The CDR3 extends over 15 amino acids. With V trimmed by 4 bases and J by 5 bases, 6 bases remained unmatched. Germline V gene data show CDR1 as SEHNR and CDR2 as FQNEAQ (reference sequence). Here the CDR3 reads CASSSGQGRENIQYF. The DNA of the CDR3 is TGTGCCAGCAGCTCCGGACAGGGGAGGGAAAACATTCAGTACTTC.

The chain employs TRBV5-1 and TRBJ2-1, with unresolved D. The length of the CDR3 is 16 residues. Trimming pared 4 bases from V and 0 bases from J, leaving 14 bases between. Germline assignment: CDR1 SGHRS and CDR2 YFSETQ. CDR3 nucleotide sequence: TGCGCCAGCAGCCTTGCTCTAGTGAGCTCCTACAATGAGCAGTTCTTC. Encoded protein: CASSLALVSSYNEQFF.

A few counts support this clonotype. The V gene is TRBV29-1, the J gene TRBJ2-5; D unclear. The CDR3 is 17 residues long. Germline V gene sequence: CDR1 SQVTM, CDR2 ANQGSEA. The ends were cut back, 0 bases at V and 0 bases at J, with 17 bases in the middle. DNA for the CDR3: TGCAGCGTTGAAGATTGGGAAGGTGCCGGGTACCAAGAGACCCAGTACTTC. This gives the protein CSVEDWEGAGYQETQYF.

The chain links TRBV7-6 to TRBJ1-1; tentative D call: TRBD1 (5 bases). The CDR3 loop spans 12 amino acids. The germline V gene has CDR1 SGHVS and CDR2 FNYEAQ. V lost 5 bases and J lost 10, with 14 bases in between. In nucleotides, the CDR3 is TGTGCCAGCAGCCCCGGGGGAGAGGGAGCTTTCTTT. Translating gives CASSPGGEGAFF. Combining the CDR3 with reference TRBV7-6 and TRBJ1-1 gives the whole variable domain GAGVSQSPRYKVTKRGQDVALRCDPISGHVSLYWYRQALGQGPEFLTYFNYEAQQDKSGLPNDRFSAERPEGSISTLTIQRTEQRDSAMYRCASSPGGEGAFFGQGTRLTVV.

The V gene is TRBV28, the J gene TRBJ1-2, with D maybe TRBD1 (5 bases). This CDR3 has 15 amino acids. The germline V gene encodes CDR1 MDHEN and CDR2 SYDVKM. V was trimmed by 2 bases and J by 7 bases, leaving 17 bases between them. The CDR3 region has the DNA TGTGCCAGCAGTTTACCCCGTTCCCAGGGCAGTGGCTACACCTTC. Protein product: CASSLPRSQGSGYTF.

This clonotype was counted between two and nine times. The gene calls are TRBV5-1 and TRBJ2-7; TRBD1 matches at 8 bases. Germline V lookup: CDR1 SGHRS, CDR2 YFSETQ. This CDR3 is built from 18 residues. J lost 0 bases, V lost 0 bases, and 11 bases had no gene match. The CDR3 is CASSLARKGTGISYEQYF. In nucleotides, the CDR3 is TGCGCCAGCAGCTTGGCCCGTAAAGGGACAGGTATCTCCTACGAGCAGTACTTC.

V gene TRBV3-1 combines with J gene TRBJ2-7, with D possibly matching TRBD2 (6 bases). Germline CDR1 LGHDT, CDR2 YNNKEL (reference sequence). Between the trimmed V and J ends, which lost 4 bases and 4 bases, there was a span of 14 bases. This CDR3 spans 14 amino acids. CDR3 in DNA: TGTGCCAGCAGCCTCGGGGGACTGGAATACGAGCAGTACTTC. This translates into CASSLGGLEYEQYF.

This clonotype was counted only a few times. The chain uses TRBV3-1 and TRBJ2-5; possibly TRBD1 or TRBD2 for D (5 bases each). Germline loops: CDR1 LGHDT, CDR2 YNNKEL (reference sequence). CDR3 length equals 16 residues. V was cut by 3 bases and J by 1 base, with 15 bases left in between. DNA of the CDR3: TGTGCCAGCAGCCAGGGGGTCCGGCCCCCCCAAGAGACCCAGTACTTC. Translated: CASSQGVRPPQETQYF.

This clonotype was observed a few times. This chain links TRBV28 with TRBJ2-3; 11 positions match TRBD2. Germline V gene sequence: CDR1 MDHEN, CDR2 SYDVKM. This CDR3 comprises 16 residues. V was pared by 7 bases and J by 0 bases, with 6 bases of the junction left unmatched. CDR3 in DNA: TGTGCCAGCAAGACTAGCGGGGTTACTAGCACAGATACGCAGTATTTT. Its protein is CASKTSGVTSTDTQYF.

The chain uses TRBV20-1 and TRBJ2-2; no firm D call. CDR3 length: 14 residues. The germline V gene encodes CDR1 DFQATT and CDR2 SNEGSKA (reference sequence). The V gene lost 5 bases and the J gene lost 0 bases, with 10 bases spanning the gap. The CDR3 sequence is CSAQTPTNTGELFF. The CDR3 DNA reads TGCAGTGCTCAGACACCAACGAACACCGGGGAGCTGTTTTTT.

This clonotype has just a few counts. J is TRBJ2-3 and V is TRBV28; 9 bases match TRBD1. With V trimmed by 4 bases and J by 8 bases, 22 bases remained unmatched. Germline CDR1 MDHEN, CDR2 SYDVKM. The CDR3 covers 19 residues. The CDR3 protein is CASSSPLGRQGVLATTQYF. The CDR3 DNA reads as TGTGCCAGCAGTTCCCCCCTGGGGCGACAGGGGGTATTAGCCACTACGCAGTATTTT.

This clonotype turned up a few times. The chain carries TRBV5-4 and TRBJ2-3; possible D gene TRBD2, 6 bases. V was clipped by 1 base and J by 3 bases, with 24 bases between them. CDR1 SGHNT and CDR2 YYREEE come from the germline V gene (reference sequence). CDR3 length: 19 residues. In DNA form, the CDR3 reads TGTGCCAGCAGCTTGCCGGGAGTCTTAAAGAAGCCGAAAACAGATACGCAGTATTTT. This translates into CASSLPGVLKKPKTDTQYF.

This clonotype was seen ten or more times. The CDR3 is CASSGQGSQPQHF. The CDR3 DNA sequence: TGTGCCAGCAGTGGACAGGGTTCCCAGCCCCAGCATTTT. V usage is TRBV6-1 and J usage is TRBJ1-5, with 7 bases fitting TRBD1. Germline V gene sequence: CDR1 MNHNS, CDR2 SASEGT. The CDR3 sequence is 13 residues long. With V trimmed by 4 bases and J by 7 bases, 4 bases remained unmatched.

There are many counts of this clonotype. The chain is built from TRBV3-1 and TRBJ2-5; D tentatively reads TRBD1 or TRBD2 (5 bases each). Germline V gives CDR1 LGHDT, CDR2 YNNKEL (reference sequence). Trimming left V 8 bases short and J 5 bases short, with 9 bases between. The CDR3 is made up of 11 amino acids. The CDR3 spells CASQGVETQYF. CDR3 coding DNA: TGTGCCAGCCAGGGAGTGGAGACCCAGTACTTC.

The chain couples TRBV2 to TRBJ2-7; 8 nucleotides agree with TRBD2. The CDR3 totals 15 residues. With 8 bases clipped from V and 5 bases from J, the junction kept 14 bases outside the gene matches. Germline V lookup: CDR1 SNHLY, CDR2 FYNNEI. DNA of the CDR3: TGTGCCAGCCTAGCCCCGGGACTAGTTATCGACGAGCAGTACTTC. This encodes CASLAPGLVIDEQYF.

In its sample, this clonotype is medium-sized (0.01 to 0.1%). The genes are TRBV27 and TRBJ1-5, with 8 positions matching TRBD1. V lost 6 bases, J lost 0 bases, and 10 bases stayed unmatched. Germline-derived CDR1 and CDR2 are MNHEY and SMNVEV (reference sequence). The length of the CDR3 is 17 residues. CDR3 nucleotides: TGTGCCAGCAGACCGGGACAGGTTTTGTATAGCAATCAGCCCCAGCATTTT. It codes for CASRPGQVLYSNQPQHF.

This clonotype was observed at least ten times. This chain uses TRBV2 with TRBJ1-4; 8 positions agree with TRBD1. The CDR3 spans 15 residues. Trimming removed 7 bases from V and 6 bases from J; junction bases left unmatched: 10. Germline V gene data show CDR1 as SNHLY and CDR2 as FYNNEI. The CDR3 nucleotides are TGTGCCAGCACCTTAGGACAGGGCCGATATGAAAAACTGTTTTTT. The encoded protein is CASTLGQGRYEKLFF.

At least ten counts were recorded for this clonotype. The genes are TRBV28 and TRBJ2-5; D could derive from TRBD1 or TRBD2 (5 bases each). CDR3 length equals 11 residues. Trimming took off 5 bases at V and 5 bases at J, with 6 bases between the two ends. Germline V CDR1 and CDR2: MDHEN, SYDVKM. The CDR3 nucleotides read TGTGCCAGCAGTGAGGGGGAGACCCAGTACTTC. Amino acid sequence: CASSEGETQYF.